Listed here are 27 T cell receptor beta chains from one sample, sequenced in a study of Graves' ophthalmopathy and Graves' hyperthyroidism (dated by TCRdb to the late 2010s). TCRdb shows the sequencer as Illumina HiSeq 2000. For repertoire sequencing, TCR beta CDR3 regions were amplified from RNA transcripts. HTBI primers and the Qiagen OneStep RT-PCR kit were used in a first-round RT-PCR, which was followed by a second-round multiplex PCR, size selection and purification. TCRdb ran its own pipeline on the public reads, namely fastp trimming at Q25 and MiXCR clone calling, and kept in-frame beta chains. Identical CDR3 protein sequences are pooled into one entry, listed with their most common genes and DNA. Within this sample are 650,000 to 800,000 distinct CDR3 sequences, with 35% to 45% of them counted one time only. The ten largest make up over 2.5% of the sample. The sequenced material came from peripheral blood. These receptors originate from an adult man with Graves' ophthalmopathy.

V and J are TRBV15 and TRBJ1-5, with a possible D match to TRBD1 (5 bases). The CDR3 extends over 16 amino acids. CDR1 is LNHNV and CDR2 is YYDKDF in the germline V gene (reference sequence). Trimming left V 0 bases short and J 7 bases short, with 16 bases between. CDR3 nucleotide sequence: TGTGCCACCAGCAGAGATGACCAAGCGGGGCTGCAGCCCCAGCATTTT. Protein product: CATSRDDQAGLQPQHF.

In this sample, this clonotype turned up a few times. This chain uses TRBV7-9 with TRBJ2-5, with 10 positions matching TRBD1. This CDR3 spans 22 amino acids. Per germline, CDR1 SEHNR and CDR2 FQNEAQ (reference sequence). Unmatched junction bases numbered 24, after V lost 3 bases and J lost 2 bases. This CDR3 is CASSFRTGGQLTPLRDQETQYF. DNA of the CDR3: TGTGCCAGCAGCTTCCGGACAGGGGGTCAATTGACTCCTTTAAGGGATCAAGAGACCCAGTACTTC.

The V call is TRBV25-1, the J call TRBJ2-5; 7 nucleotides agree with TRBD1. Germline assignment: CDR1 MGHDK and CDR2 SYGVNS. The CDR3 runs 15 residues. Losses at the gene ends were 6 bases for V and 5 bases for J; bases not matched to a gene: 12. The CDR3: CASSLPTGVYETQYF. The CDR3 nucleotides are TGTGCCAGCAGCTTACCAACAGGGGTTTACGAGACCCAGTACTTC.

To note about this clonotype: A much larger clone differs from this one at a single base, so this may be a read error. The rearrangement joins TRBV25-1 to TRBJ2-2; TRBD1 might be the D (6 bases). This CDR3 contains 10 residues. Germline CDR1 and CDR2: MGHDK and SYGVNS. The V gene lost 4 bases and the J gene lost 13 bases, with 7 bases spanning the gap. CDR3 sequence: CASSARGLFF. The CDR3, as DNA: TGTGCCAGCAGTGCCAGGGGGCTGTTTTTT.

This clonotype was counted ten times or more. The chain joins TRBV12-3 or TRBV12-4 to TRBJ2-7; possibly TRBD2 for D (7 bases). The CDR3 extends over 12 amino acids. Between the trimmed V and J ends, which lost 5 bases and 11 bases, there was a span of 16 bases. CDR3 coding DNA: TGTGCCAGCAGTACCAGGGAGGGGGTGAAGTACTTC. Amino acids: CASSTREGVKYF.

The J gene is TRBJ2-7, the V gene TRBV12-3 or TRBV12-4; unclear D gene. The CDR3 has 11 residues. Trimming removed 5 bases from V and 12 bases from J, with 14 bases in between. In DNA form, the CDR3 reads TGTGCCAGCAGTAGGAGACTCCGGGCGTACTTC. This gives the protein CASSRRLRAYF.

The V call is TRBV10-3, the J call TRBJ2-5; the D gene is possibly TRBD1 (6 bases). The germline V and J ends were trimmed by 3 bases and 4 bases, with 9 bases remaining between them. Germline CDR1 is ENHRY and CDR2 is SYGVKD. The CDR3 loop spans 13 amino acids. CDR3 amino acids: CAISEQGGETQYF. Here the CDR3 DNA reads TGTGCCATCAGTGAACAGGGTGGAGAGACCCAGTACTTC.

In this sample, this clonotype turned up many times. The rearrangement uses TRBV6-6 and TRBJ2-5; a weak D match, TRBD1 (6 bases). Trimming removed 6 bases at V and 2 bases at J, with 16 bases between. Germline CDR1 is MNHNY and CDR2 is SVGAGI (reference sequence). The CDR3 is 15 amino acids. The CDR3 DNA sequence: TGTGCCAGCAGATATCACAACAGGGAACAAGAGACCCAGTACTTC. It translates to CASRYHNREQETQYF.

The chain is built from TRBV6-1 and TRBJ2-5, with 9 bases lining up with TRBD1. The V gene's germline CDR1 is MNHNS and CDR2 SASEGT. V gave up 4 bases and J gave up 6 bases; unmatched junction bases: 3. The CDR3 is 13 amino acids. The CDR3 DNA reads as TGTGCCAGCAGTGGGACAGGGGTAAAGACCCAGTACTTC. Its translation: CASSGTGVKTQYF.

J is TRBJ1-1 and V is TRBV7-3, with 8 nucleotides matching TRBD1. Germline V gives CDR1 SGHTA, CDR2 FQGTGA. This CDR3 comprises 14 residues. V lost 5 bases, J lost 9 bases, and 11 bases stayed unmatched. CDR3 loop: CASSPPGGNSQAFF. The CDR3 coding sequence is TGTGCCAGCAGCCCCCCAGGGGGCAATTCTCAAGCTTTCTTT.

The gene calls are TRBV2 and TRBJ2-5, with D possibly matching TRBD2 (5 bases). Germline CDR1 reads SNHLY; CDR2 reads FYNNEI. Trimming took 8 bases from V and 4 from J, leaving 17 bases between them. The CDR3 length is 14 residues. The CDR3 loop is CASLTLGIGETQYF. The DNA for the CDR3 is TGTGCCAGCTTAACGCTCGGGATAGGAGAGACCCAGTACTTC.

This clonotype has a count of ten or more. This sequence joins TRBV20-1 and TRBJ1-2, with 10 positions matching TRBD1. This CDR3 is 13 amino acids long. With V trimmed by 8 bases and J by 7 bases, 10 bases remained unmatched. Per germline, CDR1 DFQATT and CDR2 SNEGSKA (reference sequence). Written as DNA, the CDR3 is TGCAGTTTACTTTCCGGGACAGGGGTTGGCTACACCTTC. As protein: CSLLSGTGVGYTF.

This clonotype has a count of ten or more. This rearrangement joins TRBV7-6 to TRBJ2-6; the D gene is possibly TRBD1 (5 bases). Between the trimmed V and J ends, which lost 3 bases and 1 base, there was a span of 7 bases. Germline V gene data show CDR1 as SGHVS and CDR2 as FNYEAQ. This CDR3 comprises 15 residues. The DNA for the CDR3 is TGTGCCAGCAGCTTCGACAGATCTGGGGCCAACGTCCTGACTTTC. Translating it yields CASSFDRSGANVLTF.

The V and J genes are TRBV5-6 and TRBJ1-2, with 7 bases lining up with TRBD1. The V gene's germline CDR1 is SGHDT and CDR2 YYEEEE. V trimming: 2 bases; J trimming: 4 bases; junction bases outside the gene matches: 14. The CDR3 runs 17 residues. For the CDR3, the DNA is TGTGCCAGCAGCTTATTCCCCGGGACAGATAACTTCTATGGCTACACCTTC. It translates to CASSLFPGTDNFYGYTF.

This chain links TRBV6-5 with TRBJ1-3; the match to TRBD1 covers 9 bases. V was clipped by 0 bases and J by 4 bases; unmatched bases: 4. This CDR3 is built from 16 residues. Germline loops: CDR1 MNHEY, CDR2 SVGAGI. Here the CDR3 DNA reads TGTGCCAGCAGTTACTCAGAGGGACAGGGAGGAAACACCATATATTTT. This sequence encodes CASSYSEGQGGNTIYF.

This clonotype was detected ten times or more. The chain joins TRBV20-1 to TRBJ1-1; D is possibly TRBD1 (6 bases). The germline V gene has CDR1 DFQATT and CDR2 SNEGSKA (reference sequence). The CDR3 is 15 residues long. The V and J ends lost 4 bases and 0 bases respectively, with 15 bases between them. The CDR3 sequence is CSAKHRDNMNTEAFF. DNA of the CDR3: TGCAGTGCTAAGCACCGGGACAACATGAACACTGAAGCTTTCTTT.

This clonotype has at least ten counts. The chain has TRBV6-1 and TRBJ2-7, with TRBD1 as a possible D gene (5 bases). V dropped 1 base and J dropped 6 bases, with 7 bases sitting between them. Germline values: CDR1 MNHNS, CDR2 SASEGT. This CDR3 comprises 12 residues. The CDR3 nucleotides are TGTGCCAGCAGTGAAGGCAGGGCCGAGCAGTACTTC. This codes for CASSEGRAEQYF.

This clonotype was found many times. This CDR3 is CASSLAGGLGGTQYF. DNA of the CDR3: TGTGCCAGCAGTTTAGCGGGAGGCCTCGGGGGGACCCAGTACTTC. The V call is TRBV12-3 or TRBV12-4, the J call TRBJ2-5, with D tentatively TRBD2 (6 bases). The CDR3 is made up of 15 amino acids. V lost 0 bases, J lost 7 bases, and 15 bases lay in between.

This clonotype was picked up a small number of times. This CDR3 is CASSHPGHGGNLNEKLFF. CDR3 in DNA: TGCGCCAGCAGCCACCCGGGACACGGGGGAAATCTTAATGAAAAACTGTTTTTT. The chain carries TRBV4-1 and TRBJ1-4; the D gene is possibly TRBD1 (6 bases). This CDR3 has 18 residues. V was pared by 3 bases and J by 4 bases, with 21 bases between. CDR1 and CDR2 from the germline V gene are MGHRA and YSYEKL.

CDR3 sequence: CASSQGVGTSPQTQYF. The CDR3 coding sequence is TGCGCCAGCAGCCAAGGTGTCGGGACATCACCGCAGACCCAGTACTTC. J is TRBJ2-5 and V is TRBV4-3, with TRBD1 as a possible D gene (6 bases). This CDR3 region has 16 residues. The V end lost 1 base, the J end lost 6 bases, and 18 bases lay between the germline ends. The V gene's germline CDR1 is LGHNA and CDR2 YSLEER.

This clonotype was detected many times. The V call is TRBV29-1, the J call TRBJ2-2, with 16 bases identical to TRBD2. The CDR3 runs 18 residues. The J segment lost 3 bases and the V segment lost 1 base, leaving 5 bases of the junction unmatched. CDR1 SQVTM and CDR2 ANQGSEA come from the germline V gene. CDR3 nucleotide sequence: TGCAGCGTTGAAGGTTTGGGACTAGCGGGAGGGTACACCGGGGAGCTGTTTTTT. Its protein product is CSVEGLGLAGGYTGELFF.

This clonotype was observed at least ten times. DNA of the CDR3: TGCAGTGCCGTGAATTTTCGGGACAGCAATTCACCCCTCCACTTT. Protein product: CSAVNFRDSNSPLHF. The chain carries TRBV20-1 and TRBJ1-6, with 7 bases identical to TRBD1. J gave up 7 bases and V 6 bases, and 12 bases lay outside the gene matches. There are 15 residues in the CDR3. Germline values: CDR1 DFQATT, CDR2 SNEGSKA (reference sequence).

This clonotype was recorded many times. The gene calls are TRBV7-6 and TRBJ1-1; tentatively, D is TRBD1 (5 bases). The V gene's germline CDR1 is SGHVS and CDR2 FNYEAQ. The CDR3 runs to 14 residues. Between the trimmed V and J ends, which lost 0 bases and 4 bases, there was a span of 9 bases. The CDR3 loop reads CASSLAGQATEAFF. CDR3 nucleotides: TGTGCCAGCAGCTTAGCCGGACAAGCCACTGAAGCTTTCTTT.

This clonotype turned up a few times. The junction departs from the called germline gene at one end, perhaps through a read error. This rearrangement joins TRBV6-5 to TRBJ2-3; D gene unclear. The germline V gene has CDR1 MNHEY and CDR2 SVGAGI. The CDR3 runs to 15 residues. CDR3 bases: TGTGCCATCAGTGAGTCTAGTACTCGCACAGATACGCAGTATTTT. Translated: CAISESSTRTDTQYF.

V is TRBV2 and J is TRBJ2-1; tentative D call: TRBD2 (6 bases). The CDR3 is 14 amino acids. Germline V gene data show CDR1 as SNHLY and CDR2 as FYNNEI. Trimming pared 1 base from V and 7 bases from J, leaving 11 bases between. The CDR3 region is CASSEVLGRNEQFF. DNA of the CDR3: TGTGCCAGCAGTGAAGTGTTGGGGAGGAATGAGCAGTTCTTC.

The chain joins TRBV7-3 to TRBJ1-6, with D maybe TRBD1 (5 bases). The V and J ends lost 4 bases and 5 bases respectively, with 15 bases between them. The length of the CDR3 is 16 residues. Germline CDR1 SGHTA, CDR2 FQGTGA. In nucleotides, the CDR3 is TGTGCCAGCAGCTCCATCCATGAGGGGAATAATTCACCCCTCCACTTT. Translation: CASSSIHEGNNSPLHF.

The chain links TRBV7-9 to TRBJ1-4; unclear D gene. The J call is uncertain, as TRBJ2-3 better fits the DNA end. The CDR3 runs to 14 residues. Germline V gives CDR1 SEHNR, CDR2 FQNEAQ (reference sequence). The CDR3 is CASSLVGPADTQYF. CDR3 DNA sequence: TGTGCCAGCAGCTTAGTCGGCCCTGCAGATACGCAGTATTTT.